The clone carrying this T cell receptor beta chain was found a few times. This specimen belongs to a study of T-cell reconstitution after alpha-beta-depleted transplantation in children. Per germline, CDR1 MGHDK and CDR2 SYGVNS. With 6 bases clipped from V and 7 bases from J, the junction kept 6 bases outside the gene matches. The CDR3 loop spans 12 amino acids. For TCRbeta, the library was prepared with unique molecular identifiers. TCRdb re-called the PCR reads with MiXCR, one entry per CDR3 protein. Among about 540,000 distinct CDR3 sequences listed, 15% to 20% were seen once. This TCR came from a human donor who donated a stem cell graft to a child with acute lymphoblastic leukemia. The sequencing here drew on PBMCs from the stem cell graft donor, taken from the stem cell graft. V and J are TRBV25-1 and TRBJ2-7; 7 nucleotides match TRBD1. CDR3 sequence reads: CASSTGVREQYF. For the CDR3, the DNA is TGTGCCAGCAGCACAGGGGTAAGGGAGCAGTACTTC.